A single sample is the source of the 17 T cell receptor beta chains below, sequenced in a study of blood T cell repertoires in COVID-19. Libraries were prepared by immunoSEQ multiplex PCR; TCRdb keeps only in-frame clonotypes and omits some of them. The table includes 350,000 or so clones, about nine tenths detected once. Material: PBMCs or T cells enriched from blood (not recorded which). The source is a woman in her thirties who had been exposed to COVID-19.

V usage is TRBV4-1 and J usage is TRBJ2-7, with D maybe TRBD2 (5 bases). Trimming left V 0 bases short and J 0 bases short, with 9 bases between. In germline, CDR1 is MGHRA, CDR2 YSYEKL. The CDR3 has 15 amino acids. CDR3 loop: CASSQEVGSSYEQYF. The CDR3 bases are TGCGCCAGCAGCCAAGAGGTGGGGAGCTCCTACGAGCAGTACTTC.

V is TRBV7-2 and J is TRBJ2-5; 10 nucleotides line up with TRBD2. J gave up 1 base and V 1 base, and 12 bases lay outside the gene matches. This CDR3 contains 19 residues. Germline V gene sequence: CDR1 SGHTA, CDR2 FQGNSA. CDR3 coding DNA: TGTGCCAGCAGCTTAGTATCACTAGCGGGGACCTCCGCCCAAGAGACCCAGTACTTC. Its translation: CASSLVSLAGTSAQETQYF.

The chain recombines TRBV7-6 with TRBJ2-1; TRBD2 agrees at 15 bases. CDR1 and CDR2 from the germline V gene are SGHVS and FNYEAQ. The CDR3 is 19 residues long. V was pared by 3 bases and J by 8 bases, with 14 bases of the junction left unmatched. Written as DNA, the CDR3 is TGTGCCAGCAGCTTCGACAGCCGGGGGACTAGCGGGAGGTGGCATGAGCAGTTCTTC. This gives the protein CASSFDSRGTSGRWHEQFF.

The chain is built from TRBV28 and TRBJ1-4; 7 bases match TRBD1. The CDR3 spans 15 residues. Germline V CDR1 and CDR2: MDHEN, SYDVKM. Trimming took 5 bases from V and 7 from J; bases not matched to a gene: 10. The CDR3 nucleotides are TGTGCCAGCAGTGGGCAGGGGGGCTTAGGTGAAAAACTGTTTTTT. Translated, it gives CASSGQGGLGEKLFF. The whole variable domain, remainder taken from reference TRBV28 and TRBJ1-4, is DVKVTQSSRYLVKRTGEKVFLECVQDMDHENMFWYRQDPGLGLRLIYFSYDVKMKEKGDIPEGYSVSREKKERFSLILESASTNQTSMYLCASSGQGGLGEKLFFGSGTQLSVL.

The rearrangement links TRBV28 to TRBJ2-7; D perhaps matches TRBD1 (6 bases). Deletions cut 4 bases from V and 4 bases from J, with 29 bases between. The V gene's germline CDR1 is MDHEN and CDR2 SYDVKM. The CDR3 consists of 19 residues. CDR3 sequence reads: CASSSKQGLSPYFPYEQYF. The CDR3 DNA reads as TGTGCCAGCAGTTCCAAACAGGGTTTGTCCCCCTATTTCCCTTACGAGCAGTACTTC.

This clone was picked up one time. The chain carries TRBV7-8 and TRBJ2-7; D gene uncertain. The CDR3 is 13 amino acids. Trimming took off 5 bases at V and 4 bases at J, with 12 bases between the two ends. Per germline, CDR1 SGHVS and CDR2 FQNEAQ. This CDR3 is CASSTTPIYEQYF. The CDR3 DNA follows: TGTGCCAGCAGCACGACACCTATTTACGAGCAGTACTTC.

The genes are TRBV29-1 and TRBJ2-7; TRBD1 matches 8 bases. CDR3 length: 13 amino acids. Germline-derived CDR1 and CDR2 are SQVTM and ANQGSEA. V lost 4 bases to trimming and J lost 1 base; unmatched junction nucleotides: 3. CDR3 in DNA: TGCAGCGTTGGACAGGGGCGTTCCTACGAGCAGTACTTC. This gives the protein CSVGQGRSYEQYF.

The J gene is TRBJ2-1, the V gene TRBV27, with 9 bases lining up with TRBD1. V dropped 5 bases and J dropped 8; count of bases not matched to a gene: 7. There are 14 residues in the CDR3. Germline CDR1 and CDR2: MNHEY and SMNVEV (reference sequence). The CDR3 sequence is CASSPGTGIDEQFF. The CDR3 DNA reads TGTGCCAGCAGTCCAGGGACAGGGATCGATGAGCAGTTCTTC.

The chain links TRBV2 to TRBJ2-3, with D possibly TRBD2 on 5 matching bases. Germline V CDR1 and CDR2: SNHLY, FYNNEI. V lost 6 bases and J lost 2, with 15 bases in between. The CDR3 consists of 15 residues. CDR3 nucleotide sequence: TGTGCCAGCAGCGGTGAGACTAACCCCACAGATACGCAGTATTTT. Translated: CASSGETNPTDTQYF.

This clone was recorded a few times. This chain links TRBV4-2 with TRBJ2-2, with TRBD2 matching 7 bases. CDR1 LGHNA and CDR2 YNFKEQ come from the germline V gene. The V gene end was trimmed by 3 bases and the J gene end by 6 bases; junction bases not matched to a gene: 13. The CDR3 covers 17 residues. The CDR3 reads CASSQKQSGKASGELFF. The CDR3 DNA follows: TGTGCCAGCAGCCAGAAACAAAGCGGGAAGGCGTCCGGGGAGCTGTTTTTT.

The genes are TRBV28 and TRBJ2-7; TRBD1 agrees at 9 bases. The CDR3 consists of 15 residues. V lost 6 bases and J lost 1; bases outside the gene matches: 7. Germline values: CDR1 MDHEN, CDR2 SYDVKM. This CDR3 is CASRPTGQGSYEQYF. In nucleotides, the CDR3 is TGTGCCAGCAGGCCCACCGGACAGGGGTCCTACGAGCAGTACTTC.

This chain's CDR3 is CASSWAPAGASYEQYF. CDR3 in DNA: TGCGCCAGCAGCTGGGCCCCTGCGGGTGCCTCCTACGAGCAGTACTTC. This chain links TRBV5-1 with TRBJ2-7, with D perhaps matching TRBD2 (5 bases). This CDR3 has 16 amino acids. Germline-derived CDR1 and CDR2 are SGHRS and YFSETQ. V was pared by 3 bases and J by 0 bases, with 16 bases between.

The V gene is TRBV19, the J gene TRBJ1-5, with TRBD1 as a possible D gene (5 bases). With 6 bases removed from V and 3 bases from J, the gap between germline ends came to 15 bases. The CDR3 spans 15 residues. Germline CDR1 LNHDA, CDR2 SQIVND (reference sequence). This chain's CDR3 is CASSPRADLNQPQHF. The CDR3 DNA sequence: TGTGCCAGTAGCCCCAGGGCCGATCTCAATCAGCCCCAGCATTTT.

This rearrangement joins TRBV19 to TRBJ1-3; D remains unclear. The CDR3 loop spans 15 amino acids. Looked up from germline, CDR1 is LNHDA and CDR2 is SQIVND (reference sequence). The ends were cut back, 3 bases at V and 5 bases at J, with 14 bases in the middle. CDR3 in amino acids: CASSIGGVERNTIYF. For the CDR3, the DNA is TGTGCCAGTAGTATTGGAGGAGTCGAGAGAAACACCATATATTTT. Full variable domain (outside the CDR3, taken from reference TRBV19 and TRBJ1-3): DGGITQSPKYLFRKEGQNVTLSCEQNLNHDAMYWYRQDPGQGLRLIYYSQIVNDFQKGDIAEGYSVSREKKESFPLTVTSAQKNPTAFYLCASSIGGVERNTIYFGEGSWLTVV.

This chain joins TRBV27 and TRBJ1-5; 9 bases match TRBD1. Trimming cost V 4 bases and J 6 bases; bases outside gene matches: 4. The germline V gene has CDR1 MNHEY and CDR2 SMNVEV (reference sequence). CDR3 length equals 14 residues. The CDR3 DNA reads TGTGCCAGCAGTTGGACAGGGGAGGGTCAGCCCCAGCATTTT. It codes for CASSWTGEGQPQHF.

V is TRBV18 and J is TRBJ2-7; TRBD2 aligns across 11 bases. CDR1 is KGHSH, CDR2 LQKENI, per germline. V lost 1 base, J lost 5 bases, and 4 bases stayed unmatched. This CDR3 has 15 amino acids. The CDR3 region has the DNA TGTGCCAGCTCACCACTTAGCGGGAGGGCCGACGAGCAGTACTTC. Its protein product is CASSPLSGRADEQYF.

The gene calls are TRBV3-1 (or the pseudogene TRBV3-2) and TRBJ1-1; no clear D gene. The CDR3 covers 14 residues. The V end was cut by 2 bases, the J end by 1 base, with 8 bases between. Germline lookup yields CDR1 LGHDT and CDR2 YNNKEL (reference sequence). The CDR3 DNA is TGTGCCAGCAGCCAATTCTCACAGAACACTGAAGCTTTCTTT. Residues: CASSQFSQNTEAFF.